Sequencing of this TCR beta chain was carried out in a study of blood T cell repertoires in COVID-19 (dated by TCRdb to between 2020 and 2021). Turning to the overall study: Samples from collaborators originated in the United States, Italy and Spain and spanned both the acute and convalescent phases of COVID-19. The material from the prospective study consisted of cDNA or gDNA derived from T cells, B-cell-depleted T cells, or PBMCs. Subjects who had been exposed to COVID-19, were actively infected with it, or had recovered from it provided the deeply sampled blood TCRbeta repertoires that made up the dataset. A freely available public database, intended as a resource for researchers studying the immune response to SARS-CoV-2, is where the repertoires were released. The samples were drawn from the first 160 participants of the ongoing ImmuneRACE study and from 950 to 1,500 subjects provided by 6 global collaborators. Nearly every sample came with metadata listing a de-identified subject ID, COVID-19 status, age in years and sex. Where available, HLA class I and class II types were obtained from metadata supplied by the sample provider rather than from assay-based typing.

In the case of this clone: Its recognized antigen is unknown. Base quality data are lacking; no much larger clone is found one base away.

Summary of the overall study and its limitations: How much clinical and demographic metadata was included differed by source and by participant, and the metadata was provided uncurated.

In the prospective study, participants were roughly 18 to 89 years old, resided in approximately 22 geographic areas of the United States, and were enrolled through a virtual design. Cohort assignment in the prospective study relied on participant-reported clinical history from a screening survey and a study questionnaire. Recovered participants in ImmuneRACE Cohort 3 were defined as having two consecutive negative NP/OP PCR tests, clearance from a healthcare professional, or resolution of symptoms. In the prospective study, whole blood, serum and a nasopharyngeal or oropharyngeal swab were collected from each participant by mobile phlebotomists. Prospective study participants could optionally give additional blood draws and questionnaires over an approximately two-month period. Before DNA extraction, blood samples from the prospective study were shipped at room temperature or frozen. TCRbeta CDR3 regions were amplified from genomic DNA using the immunoSEQ Assay, a bias-controlled multiplex PCR. The study's own analysis went as follows. Nucleated cell counts per sample were estimated from amplification of reference gene primers within the assay. Sequence reads were collapsed and filtered to measure the absolute abundance of every unique TCRbeta CDR3 rearrangement. Productive Simpson clonality was computed per sample as the square root of Simpson's diversity index over productive rearrangements. TCRdb's version of the immuneACCESS table is confined to in-frame rearrangements and falls short of the full clone set. An unresolved V gene accounts for under half of the shortfall where checked; the remainder is of unknown origin. The V and J calls and the clone size are those of that table, but D and trimming were determined from the DNA. The sample contains a few hundred thousand clones, around 87% of them found a single time. The ten largest clonotypes hold less than 2% of the sample.

The CDR3 measures 14 amino acids from cysteine to phenylalanine. Solely the CDR3 DNA is kept, with 42 bases framed from the first base. V is trimmed back by 3 bases and J by 4 bases, and the junction contains 4 bases that no gene match accounts for. The germline V gene (reference sequence) yields MNHEY for CDR1 and SMNVEV for CDR2. The chain is encoded by TRBV27 joined to TRBJ1-2, and 8 junctional nucleotides match TRBD1. What was sequenced was PBMCs or T cells enriched from blood (not recorded which). The clonotype comes from a woman in her 40s who had recovered from COVID-19. The nucleotide sequence reads as follows: TGTGCCAGCAGTTTCGGACAGGGAGTCTATGGCTACACCTTC. It specifies CASSFGQGVYGYTF.